The rows below give T cell receptor beta chains drawn from one sample of a study of blood T cell repertoires in COVID-19. The table came from immunoSEQ multiplex PCR; TCRdb's copy has only in-frame clones and leaves some out. The repertoire holds roughly 290,000 clones, around 90% seen once, with approximately 1.5% in the top ten. The sequenced material came from PBMCs or T cells enriched from blood (not recorded which). The receptors here all came from a woman aged 40 to 49 who had recovered from COVID-19. Each CDR3 is given with its conserved first and last residue. The D gene is left open where the match is weak. Clone size is not always given. Where it is, it says once, few, many or a class for expanded clones.

>TRBV7-8|-|TRBJ1-2|-
CASSLAGPSRSGGYTF
TGTGCCAGCAGCTTAGCGGGGCCTTCCAGATCTGGGGGCTACACCTTC
>TRBV7-9|-|TRBJ2-3|TRBD2
CASSDGLAGALDTQYF
TGTGCCAGCAGCGATGGACTAGCGGGGGCCCTAGATACGCAGTATTTT
>TRBV4-2|-|TRBJ2-7|-
CASSRGSSTLEQYF
TGTGCCAGCAGCCGTGGGAGTTCGACCCTCGAGCAGTACTTC
>TRBV15|-|TRBJ1-2|-
CATSRDFLGYTF
TGTGCCACCAGCAGAGATTTCCTCGGCTACACCTTC
>TRBV5-5|-|TRBJ2-2|TRBD1
CASSWTGSGGELFF
TGTGCCAGCAGCTGGACAGGGTCCGGCGGGGAGCTGTTTTTT
>TRBV20-1|-|TRBJ1-1|-
CSASGQREAFF
TGCAGTGCGAGCGGGCAGCGTGAAGCTTTCTTT
>TRBV29-1|-|TRBJ1-4|TRBD1
CSVGSGQGAFNEKLFF
TGCAGCGTAGGTTCGGGACAGGGGGCCTTTAATGAAAAACTGTTTTTT
>TRBV6-2/TRBV6-3|-|TRBJ1-2|TRBD1
CASSSRQGAMDGYTF
TGTGCCAGCAGTTCACGACAGGGGGCGATGGATGGCTACACCTTC
>TRBV7-2|-|TRBJ1-1|TRBD1
CASSPQGQGYTEAFF
TGTGCCAGCAGCCCGCAGGGACAGGGCTACACTGAAGCTTTCTTT
>TRBV6-2/TRBV6-3|-|TRBJ2-7|-
CASSVSGGYEQYF
TGTGCCAGCAGTGTTTCAGGAGGCTACGAGCAGTACTTC
>TRBV7-2|-|TRBJ2-1|-
CASSRQSDNEQFF
TGTGCCAGCAGCCGACAATCAGACAATGAGCAGTTCTTC
>TRBV10-2|once|TRBJ2-7|TRBD1
CASSVPGTDLYEQYF
TGCGCCAGCAGCGTTCCCGGGACAGACCTTTACGAGCAGTACTTC
>TRBV18|-|TRBJ2-7|-
CASSPPLDEQYF
TGTGCCAGCTCACCACCTTTAGACGAGCAGTACTTC
>TRBV3-1/TRBV3-2|-|TRBJ2-7|-
CASSPGGAPNEQYF
TGTGCCAGCAGCCCCGGAGGGGCCCCTAACGAGCAGTACTTC
>TRBV4-1|-|TRBJ1-5|-
CASSQVGGINQPQHF
TGCGCCAGCAGCCAGGTAGGCGGAATCAATCAGCCCCAGCATTTT
>TRBV9|-|TRBJ2-5|-
CASSAPGLGVTQYF
TGTGCCAGCAGCGCCCCGGGACTGGGGGTGACCCAGTACTTC
>TRBV6-5|once|TRBJ1-5|-
CASKDRTVGHQPQHF
TGTGCCAGCAAAGATCGGACAGTAGGTCATCAGCCCCAGCATTTT
>TRBV27|-|TRBJ2-2|TRBD2
CASTVLAGGLGGELFF
TGTGCCAGCACGGTTCTAGCGGGAGGGCTAGGCGGGGAGCTGTTTTTT
>TRBV30|-|TRBJ1-1|TRBD1
CAWSEKGAKSEAFF
TGTGCCTGGAGTGAAAAGGGGGCTAAGTCTGAAGCTTTCTTT
>TRBV6-5|-|TRBJ1-2|-
CASSSVTGSYGYTF
TGTGCCAGCAGTTCCGTCACAGGGTCCTATGGCTACACCTTC
>TRBV19|-|TRBJ1-1|-
CASSGTMNTEAFF
TGTGCCTCCTCGGGGACTATGAACACTGAAGCTTTCTTT
>TRBV5-8|-|TRBJ2-5|TRBD1
CATLLRTGSETQYF
TGTGCCACTCTCCTACGGACAGGGAGCGAGACCCAGTACTTC
>TRBV11-3|-|TRBJ1-1|-
CASSRTVNTEAFF
TGTGCCAGCAGCCGGACAGTGAACACTGAAGCTTTCTTT
>TRBV7-6|-|TRBJ1-1|-
CASSPTLTYRAFEAFF
TGTGCCAGCAGCCCGACATTAACTTACAGAGCTTTTGAAGCTTTCTTT
>TRBV6-1|-|TRBJ2-7|-
CASSEPAGRSSYEQYF
TGTGCCAGCAGTGAACCGGCGGGTCGGAGCTCCTACGAGCAGTACTTC
>TRBV30|-|TRBJ2-1|TRBD2
CAWSVPRGAYNEQFF
TGTGCCTGGAGTGTACCGCGGGGGGCCTACAATGAGCAGTTCTTC
>TRBV21-1|-|TRBJ1-1|-
CASSKDPGEFDTEAFF
TGTGCCAGCAGCAAAGATCCGGGGGAGTTCGACACTGAAGCTTTCTTT